The T cell receptor (beta chain) described here comes from a study of identical twins. No donor was unhealthy or non-Caucasian. TCRdb ran MiXCR on the 5' RACE reads and lists one entry per CDR3 protein. The sample holds around 490,000 distinct CDR3 sequences; roughly an eighth are singletons and the top ten take approximately 1%. In regard to this clonotype: Its antigen is undetermined.

Study-wide results and limits: The models gave estimates that fell short of the out-of-frame TCR alpha sharing seen in monozygotic twins. Beta out-of-frame sequences showed weaker excess twin sharing.

The CDR3 runs to 16 residues. Germline V gives CDR1 WNHNN, CDR2 SYGVQD (reference sequence). V lost 2 bases, J lost 3 bases, and 17 bases lay in between. These records were also assigned to another study, of yellow fever vaccine responses in identical twins. That source notes: On the reported evidence, twins' vaccine T cell responses seemed partly convergent and partly personalized.

This chain joins TRBV10-1 and TRBJ2-7; D is possibly TRBD1 (6 bases). The sequence derives from a woman younger than 35 in good health. What was sequenced was CD4+ T cells sorted from blood. The CDR3: CASSERGAGAFYEQYF. In DNA, the CDR3 is TGCGCCAGCAGTGAGAGGGGAGCAGGGGCCTTCTACGAGCAGTACTTC.